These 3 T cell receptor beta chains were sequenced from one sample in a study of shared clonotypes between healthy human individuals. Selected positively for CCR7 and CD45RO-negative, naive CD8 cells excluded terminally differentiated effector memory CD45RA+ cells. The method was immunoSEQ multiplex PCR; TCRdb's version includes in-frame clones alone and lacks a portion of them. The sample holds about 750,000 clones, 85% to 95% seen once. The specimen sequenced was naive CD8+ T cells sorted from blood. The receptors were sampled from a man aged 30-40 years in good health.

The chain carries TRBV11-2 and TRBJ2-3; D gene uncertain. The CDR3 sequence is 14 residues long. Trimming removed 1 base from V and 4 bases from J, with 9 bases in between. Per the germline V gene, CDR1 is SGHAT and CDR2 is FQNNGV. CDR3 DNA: TGTGCCAGCAGCTTAGGGATAGGGTCAGATACGCAGTATTTT. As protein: CASSLGIGSDTQYF.

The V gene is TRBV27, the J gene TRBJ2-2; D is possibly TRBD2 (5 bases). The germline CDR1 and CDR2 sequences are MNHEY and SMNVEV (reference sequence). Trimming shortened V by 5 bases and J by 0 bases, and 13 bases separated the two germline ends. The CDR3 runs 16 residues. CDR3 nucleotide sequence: TGTGCCAGCAGTGTAGGACTCGCCCCGAACACCGGGGAGCTGTTTTTT. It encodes CASSVGLAPNTGELFF.

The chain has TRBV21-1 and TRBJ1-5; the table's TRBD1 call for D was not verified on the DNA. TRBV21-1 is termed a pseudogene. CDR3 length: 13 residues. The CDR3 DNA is TGTGCCAGCCTACAGGGGTCAGGACGGCCCCAGCATTTT. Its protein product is CASLQGSGRPQHF.